Detailed here is one TCR beta chain. Its specificity is unknown. Profiling relied on immunoSEQ multiplex PCR, and the TCRdb table lists in-frame clones only, not all of them. The sample yields 8,000 to 10,000 clones, 23% seen once. The CDR3 extends over 14 amino acids. CDR1 is MNHGY, CDR2 SAAAGT, per germline. V was cut by 5 bases and J by 2 bases, with 10 bases left in between. The data are from a study of sequential checkpoint blockade in melanoma. Study-wide background: First-line arms were nivolumab then ipilimumab, or the reverse, randomized 1:1. TCRβ was sequenced from DNA of approximately 99 pretreatment tumors. Fewer than 25 patients had tumor biopsies before treatment and at week 13.

The study, taken as a whole, reports: About 30 times likelier clinical benefit followed increased tumor T-cell fraction and clonality.

Treatment defined: randomized to nivolumab then ipilimumab (arm A) or the reverse (arm B). The sample consisted of tumor tissue (inferred from file names), taken from a patient given nivolumab and ipilimumab in sequence. The chain employs TRBV6-8 and TRBJ2-1; D gene ambiguous. The sequence came from a human donor with melanoma. This CDR3 is CASSPPDPYNEQFF. In nucleotides, the CDR3 is TGTGCCAGCAGTCCTCCGGACCCCTACAATGAGCAGTTCTTC.